Each of the 20 T cell receptor beta chains below was sequenced from the same sample in a study of cytomegalovirus exposure and HLA in healthy donors. The PCR was carried out with 60 Vbeta primers and 13 Jbeta primers. Clones were sequenced by immunoSEQ multiplex PCR, and TCRdb holds only the in-frame ones, with some missing. Of some 91,000 clones listed, around four fifths are singletons. The sample consisted of PBMCs. These receptors all come from a woman aged 55-70 years in good health and CMV-seronegative.

The gene calls are TRBV21-1 and TRBJ1-1; the table calls TRBD1, which could not be checked here. TRBV21-1 is marked as a pseudogene. The CDR3 runs 16 residues. The CDR3 spells CASSKAAGQLNTEAFF. The DNA for the CDR3 is TGTGCCAGCAGCAAAGCGGCGGGACAGTTGAACACTGAAGCTTTCTTT.

This chain links TRBV6-5 with TRBJ2-2; D is perhaps TRBD1 (5 bases). V lost 8 bases, J lost 6 bases, and 16 bases lay in between. The CDR3 is 14 residues long. Germline V gene lookup returns CDR1 MNHEY and CDR2 SVGAGI. CDR3 coding DNA: TGTGCCAGCGCCCCAGGGATTAACGCCGGGGAGCTGTTTTTT. Residues: CASAPGINAGELFF.

This clone occurred a few times. The chain couples TRBV1 to TRBJ2-7; the table names TRBD1, a call not compared with the DNA. TRBV1 is shown as a pseudogene. CDR3 length: 17 amino acids. CDR3 in DNA: TGCACCAGCAGCCTTTGCCCCAAGGACAGGGGCTTCTACGAGCAGTACTTC. Protein product: CTSSLCPKDRGFYEQYF.

The chain links TRBV18 to TRBJ2-7; D ambiguous. Per the germline V gene, CDR1 is KGHSH and CDR2 is LQKENI. The CDR3 is 15 residues long. V gave up 1 base and J gave up 7 bases, with 17 bases separating them. The CDR3 DNA reads as TGTGCCAGCTCACCACGGGCAGAACCGCCGGCGGAGCAGTACTTC. Protein product: CASSPRAEPPAEQYF.

The V gene is TRBV5-4, the J gene TRBJ2-7; 9 nucleotides align to TRBD1. The junction had 0 bases not matched to a gene; V was cut back by 0 bases and J by 5 bases. The CDR3 runs to 13 residues. The germline gives CDR1 SGHNT, CDR2 YYREEE (reference sequence). The CDR3 DNA sequence: TGTGCCAGCAGCTTGGGACAGGGGGACGAGCAGTACTTC. It is translated as CASSLGQGDEQYF.

This chain joins TRBV5-1 and TRBJ2-5, with D possibly matching TRBD2 (7 bases). Germline V CDR1 and CDR2: SGHRS, YFSETQ. The CDR3 consists of 16 residues. V was pared by 4 bases and J by 5 bases, with 21 bases between. CDR3: CASSPGAAYGRETQYF. CDR3 bases: TGCGCCAGCAGCCCGGGGGCTGCGTACGGGAGGGAGACCCAGTACTTC.

V and J are TRBV18 and TRBJ1-1, with TRBD1 as a possible D gene (5 bases). V lost 6 bases to trimming and J lost 5 bases, with 13 bases between them. The CDR3 loop spans 13 amino acids. Germline loops: CDR1 KGHSH, CDR2 LQKENI. CDR3 sequence: CASSKGAGTEAFF. The CDR3 bases are TGTGCCAGCTCCAAAGGGGCGGGGACTGAAGCTTTCTTT.

The V and J genes are TRBV9 and TRBJ2-2, with D possibly matching TRBD2 (6 bases). The V end lost 0 bases, the J end lost 3 bases, and 12 bases lay between the germline ends. This CDR3 has 16 residues. Germline V gene data show CDR1 as SGDLS and CDR2 as YYNGEE. The CDR3, as DNA: TGTGCCAGCAGCGTAGGGAGCGGGCCATACACCGGGGAGCTGTTTTTT. Its protein is CASSVGSGPYTGELFF.

The J gene is TRBJ1-5, the V gene TRBV30; TRBD1 might be the D (6 bases). The germline V gene encodes CDR1 GTSNPN and CDR2 SVGIG (reference sequence). CDR3 length: 14 residues. Trimming left V 1 base short and J 3 bases short, with 10 bases between. CDR3 amino acids: CAWSATGSNQPQHF. CDR3 DNA: TGTGCCTGGAGTGCAACAGGGTCCAATCAGCCCCAGCATTTT.

The chain carries TRBV7-9 and TRBJ2-5; 9 bases align to TRBD2. The CDR3 length is 15 residues. Germline lookup yields CDR1 SEHNR and CDR2 FQNEAQ (reference sequence). The junction had 9 bases not matched to a gene; V was cut back by 5 bases and J by 5 bases. In DNA, the CDR3 is TGTGCCAGCAGCCCCGTCAGCGGGAGGACTGAGACCCAGTACTTC. Translated, it gives CASSPVSGRTETQYF.

The chain has TRBV5-6 and TRBJ2-3, with D possibly matching TRBD1 (6 bases). CDR1 and CDR2 (germline): SGHDT, YYEEEE. Trimming cost V 4 bases and J 3 bases, with 12 bases left between them. The CDR3 loop spans 14 amino acids. CDR3 amino acids: CASSLLQGTDTQYF. The DNA for the CDR3 is TGTGCCAGCAGCCTACTCCAGGGGACAGATACGCAGTATTTT.

The chain couples TRBV2 to TRBJ2-3; a weak D match, TRBD2 (6 bases). The V end was cut by 4 bases, the J end by 1 base, with 15 bases between. The CDR3 is 16 amino acids. CDR1 and CDR2 (germline): SNHLY, FYNNEI. CDR3 nucleotide sequence: TGTGCCAGCAGTGTGTCGTGGGACTTAGGCACAGATACGCAGTATTTT. This codes for CASSVSWDLGTDTQYF.

This clone appeared a few times. As DNA, the CDR3 is TGTGCCAGCAAACCAAGCGGGAGCTACAATGAGCAGTTCTTC. Its translation: CASKPSGSYNEQFF. The V call is TRBV6-6, the J call TRBJ2-1; TRBD2 matches at 8 bases. The V segment lost 7 bases and the J segment 3 bases; nucleotides outside the gene matches: 5. In germline, CDR1 is MNHNY, CDR2 SVGAGI (reference sequence). The CDR3 extends over 14 amino acids.

The count of this clone is one. The chain combines TRBV5-1 with TRBJ1-6; 8 nucleotides agree with TRBD1. The CDR3 is 15 residues long. Germline CDR1 is SGHRS and CDR2 is YFSETQ. Trimming at V came to 4 bases and at J to 7 bases, leaving 7 bases not matched to a gene. CDR3 amino acids: CASSPETGANSPLHF. As DNA, the CDR3 is TGCGCCAGCAGCCCTGAGACAGGGGCAAATTCACCCCTCCACTTT.

This chain links TRBV5-4 with TRBJ1-2, with D possibly matching TRBD1 (5 bases). CDR1 and CDR2 from the germline V gene are SGHNT and YYREEE (reference sequence). V was pared by 0 bases and J by 1 base, with 7 bases between. This CDR3 contains 14 residues. CDR3 sequence (DNA): TGTGCCAGCAGCTTGGACAGGAGTAACTATGGCTACACCTTC. Translation gives CASSLDRSNYGYTF.

V and J are TRBV6-5 and TRBJ1-6; D is unresolved. This CDR3 is built from 14 residues. Germline loops: CDR1 MNHEY, CDR2 SVGAGI. The V gene lost 6 bases and the J gene lost 8 bases, with 14 bases spanning the gap. The CDR3 sequence is CASRQRAWDSPLHF. As DNA, the CDR3 is TGTGCCAGCAGACAGAGGGCATGGGATTCACCCCTCCACTTT.

V and J are TRBV4-1 and TRBJ2-2; 9 bases align to TRBD2. The V gene's germline CDR1 is MGHRA and CDR2 YSYEKL. This CDR3 contains 17 residues. The junction had 10 bases not matched to a gene; V was cut back by 3 bases and J by 5 bases. CDR3 region: CASSHPLSGSHTGELFF. The CDR3 nucleotides are TGCGCCAGCAGCCACCCTCTTAGCGGGAGTCATACCGGGGAGCTGTTTTTT.

The CDR3 region is CASGRDWTGVEEMNTEAFF. Written as DNA, the CDR3 is TGTGCCAGCGGAAGGGACTGGACAGGGGTGGAAGAAATGAACACTGAAGCTTTCTTT. V gene TRBV7-2 combines with J gene TRBJ1-1; 9 bases map to TRBD1. V was clipped by 8 bases and J by 0 bases; unmatched bases: 19. Germline CDR1 is SGHTA and CDR2 is FQGNSA. The length of the CDR3 is 19 residues.

This rearrangement joins TRBV6-6 to TRBJ2-7, with TRBD1 matching over 9 bases. This CDR3 contains 15 residues. Germline CDR1 is MNHNY and CDR2 is SVGAGI (reference sequence). V lost 7 bases and J lost 7; bases outside the gene matches: 14. CDR3 sequence: CASTTGQGRSREQYF. CDR3 in DNA: TGTGCCAGCACCACCGGACAGGGGCGCTCGAGGGAGCAGTACTTC.

In this sample, this clone turned up once. The chain couples TRBV7-2 to TRBJ1-1; no firm D call. In germline, CDR1 is SGHTA, CDR2 FQGNSA. This CDR3 comprises 13 residues. Trimming pared 8 bases from V and 4 bases from J, leaving 14 bases between. The DNA for the CDR3 is TGTGCCAGCCAATCAAAGGGAGGCACTGAAGCTTTCTTT. Translation gives CASQSKGGTEAFF.